The T cell receptor beta chain under discussion was sequenced for a study of cytomegalovirus exposure and HLA in healthy donors. Study-wide points: Exclusion as indistinguishable affected some V segments, including TRBV6-2 and TRBV6-3.

This clone was observed a few times. Its antigen is not identified. The PCR was carried out with 60 Vbeta primers and 13 Jbeta primers. Sequencing used immunoSEQ multiplex PCR; TCRdb keeps in-frame clones, though not all of them. The table records over 100,000 clones, nearly 80% of them present only once. In germline, CDR1 is SGHDT, CDR2 YYEEEE. The CDR3 is made up of 12 amino acids. V was cut by 2 bases and J by 8 bases, with 7 bases left in between. The receptor was derived from a male donor in good health and CMV-seronegative. V gene TRBV5-6 combines with J gene TRBJ1-4; D is unclear. Sequenced material: PBMCs. CDR3 nucleotides: TGTGCCAGCAGCTTATTATCGGAAAAACTGTTTTTT. Protein sequence: CASSLLSEKLFF.